This paragraph covers one T cell receptor (beta chain) sequence. Its antigen is still unknown. This entry is derived from a study of STAT5B mutations in CD4+ large granular lymphocyte leukemia. Whole-study results and caveats: Without putative leukemic clones, patient CD4-sorted repertoires remained more clonal than healthy CD4+ repertoires. Compared with healthy controls (2/35), patient top clones favored TRBV06 (8/27).

In the source study's methods: Lowest detectable productive clonotype frequency was 2.59 x 10-5. Produced via immunoSEQ multiplex PCR; TCRdb's table is partial and in-frame only. V and J calls and clone size follow that table, whereas D and trimming were derived from the DNA. The sample has about 46,000 clones; around 82% are singletons. The V end was cut by 4 bases, the J end by 2 bases, with 24 bases between. This CDR3 has 18 residues. The germline CDR1 and CDR2 sequences are SGHRS and YFSETQ. Healthy controls were blood donor buffy coats. The chain uses TRBV5-1 and TRBJ1-2; D is perhaps TRBD1 (6 bases). The clonotype was recovered from a human donor in good health. Sequencing was carried out using CD4+ T cells from blood buffy coats. Written as DNA, the CDR3 is TGCGCCAGCAGCATATATTCCTCCGGGACAAGCCCGAACTATGGCTACACCTTC. Protein: CASSIYSSGTSPNYGYTF.